These T cell receptor beta chains were read from a single sample in a study of PD-1 blockade in classical Hodgkin lymphoma. The protocol was immunoSEQ multiplex PCR, while the TCRdb copy is restricted to in-frame clones and leaves out a portion. This sample carries tens of thousands of clones, roughly nine tenths of them seen once, and the ten largest clones take approximately 0.43%. Sample: CD4+ T cells from blood, taken before the fourth cycle of nivolumab. The receptor source for this set is a human donor with classical Hodgkin lymphoma. The CDR3 runs from the conserved cysteine through the conserved F or W. A D gene is named only where the DNA matches it firmly. For some rows the clone size is stated as once, few or many, or as a class when expanded; others skip it.

>TRBV4-2|-|TRBD2|TRBJ2-1
TGTGCCAGCAGCCAAGCCGGGACTAGCGGGTCCAATGAGCAGTTCTTC
CASSQAGTSGSNEQFF
>TRBV5-4|-|-|TRBJ2-7
TGTGCCAGCAGCTTGGCTAGCTCCTACGAGCAGTACTTC
CASSLASSYEQYF
>TRBV11-2|-|TRBD2|TRBJ2-7
TGTGCCAGCAGCTCCCCGTTGGAGCGGGGCTACGAGCAGTACTTC
CASSSPLERGYEQYF
>TRBV2|-|-|TRBJ2-1
TGTGCCAGCAGTAGGTCCGCGGGAACCTACAATGAGCAGTTCTTC
CASSRSAGTYNEQFF
>TRBV2|-|-|TRBJ2-2
TGTGCCAGCGGCCGGGAGTATAACACCGGGGAGCTGTTTTTT
CASGREYNTGELFF
>TRBV29-1|-|-|TRBJ1-5
TGCAGCGTTGGAAGGACATTGAATAGCAATCAGCCCCAGCATTTT
CSVGRTLNSNQPQHF
>TRBV9|-|-|TRBJ1-4
TGTGCCAGCAGCCCGGACAGTGCAACTAATGAAAAACTGTTTTTT
CASSPDSATNEKLFF
>TRBV28|-|-|TRBJ2-5
TGTGCCAGCAGGACAGTTCGACAAGAGACCCAGTACTTC
CASRTVRQETQYF
>TRBV18|once|TRBD1|TRBJ1-1
TGTGCCAGCTCCCCGGGACAGGGGGCGGACACTGAAGCTTTCTTT
CASSPGQGADTEAFF
>TRBV19|-|-|TRBJ1-2
TGTGCCAGTAGTATTTCCCAGGGGTATGGCTACACCTTC
CASSISQGYGYTF
>TRBV11-2|-|-|TRBJ1-3
TGTGCCAGCAGCCAGTCGGGACGGAGCTCTGGAAACACCATATATTTT
CASSQSGRSSGNTIYF
>TRBV11-2|few|-|TRBJ2-1
TGTGCCAGCAGCTTAGCACTCTGGGATGAGCAGTTCTTC
CASSLALWDEQFF
>TRBV29-1|-|-|TRBJ1-1
TGCAGCGTAAATACAGGGATGACTGAAGCTTTCTTT
CSVNTGMTEAFF
>TRBV10-3|-|-|TRBJ2-7
TGTGCCATCAGAGATTCCAGGGATGGAAACGAGCAGTACTTC
CAIRDSRDGNEQYF
>TRBV2|-|TRBD1|TRBJ1-4
TGTGCCAGCAGTGCAGGGGGCGGACTAACTAATGAAAAACTGTTTTTT
CASSAGGGLTNEKLFF
>TRBV14|-|-|TRBJ2-3
TGTGCCAGCAGCCAAGAGGGCGGCCGTCAGTATTTT
CASSQEGGRQYF
>TRBV2|once|TRBD2|TRBJ2-7
TGTGCCAGCAAACTAGCGGGGGGATCGATGAGCTCCTACGAGCAGTACTTC
CASKLAGGSMSSYEQYF
>TRBV7-9|-|-|TRBJ1-4
TGTGCCAGCAGCTTAAGTCGGGCCCGATCAACTAATGAAAAACTGTTTTTT
CASSLSRARSTNEKLFF
>TRBV10-3|-|-|TRBJ1-5
TGTGCCATCAGTGAGGGTTTTAGCAATCAGCCCCAGCATTTT
CAISEGFSNQPQHF
>TRBV7-3|-|TRBD1|TRBJ2-5
TGTGCCAGCAGCCCGGGACAGGGGGCCATGGAGACCCAGTACTTC
CASSPGQGAMETQYF
>TRBV5-5|-|TRBD2|TRBJ2-7
TGTGCCAGCAGCTTGGTTGCTAGCGGGGGTTCCTACGAGCAGTACTTC
CASSLVASGGSYEQYF
>TRBV28|-|-|TRBJ1-2
TGTGCCAGCAGTTTAGGGGGCGCTAACTATGGCTACACCTTC
CASSLGGANYGYTF
>TRBV19|-|-|TRBJ2-2
TGTGCCAGTCGGACCCAGGGGAGTTCATTGACCGGGGAGCTGTTTTTT
CASRTQGSSLTGELFF